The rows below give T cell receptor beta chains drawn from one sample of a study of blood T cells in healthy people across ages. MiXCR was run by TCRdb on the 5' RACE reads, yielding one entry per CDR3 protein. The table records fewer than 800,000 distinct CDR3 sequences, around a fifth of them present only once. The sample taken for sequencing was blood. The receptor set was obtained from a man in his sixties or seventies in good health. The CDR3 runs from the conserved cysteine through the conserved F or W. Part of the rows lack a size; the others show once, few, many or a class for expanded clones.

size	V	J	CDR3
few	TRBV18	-	CASSPRGQGASYEQYF
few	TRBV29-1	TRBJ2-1	CSVVRTSENEQFF
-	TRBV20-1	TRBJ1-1	CSARFLFEAFF
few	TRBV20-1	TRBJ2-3	CSASGGFYSTDAQYF
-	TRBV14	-	CASSQPDRGEQYF
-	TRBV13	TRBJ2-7	CASSAPMGAKPYEQYF
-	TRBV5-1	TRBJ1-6	CASSRGGPENNSPLHF
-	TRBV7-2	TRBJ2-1	CASSFASVEQFF
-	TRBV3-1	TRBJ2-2	CASSQDRRLAGELFF
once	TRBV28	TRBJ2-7	CASTRGTSGRVAHEQYF
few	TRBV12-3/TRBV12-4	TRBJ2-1	CASRSGLAGYNEQFF
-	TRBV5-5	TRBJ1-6	CASSLRGPSYNSPLHF
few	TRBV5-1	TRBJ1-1	CASSLGDFNTEAFF
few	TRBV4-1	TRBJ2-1	CASSFRQGRDEQFF
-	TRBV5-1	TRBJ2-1	CASSLEQRGFNEQFF
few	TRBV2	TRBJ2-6	CASSDYWDSSGANVLTF
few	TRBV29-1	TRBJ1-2	CSVVKGQGVYGYTF
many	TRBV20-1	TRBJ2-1	CSAAGTGVNEQFF
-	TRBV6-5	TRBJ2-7	CASSYSGSGNEQYF
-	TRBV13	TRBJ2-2	CASSFQGSGTGELFF
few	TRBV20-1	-	CSAIGTSGSRLNEQFF
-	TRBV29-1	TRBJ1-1	CSVAGQRPNTEAFF
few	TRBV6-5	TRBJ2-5	CASSPLRGPQETQYF
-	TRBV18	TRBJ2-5	CASSPPGIQETQYF
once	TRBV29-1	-	CSVEGGTDEQYF
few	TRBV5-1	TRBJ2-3	CASSVGASGGPDTQYF
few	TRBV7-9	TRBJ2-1	CASSSVLASNEQFF
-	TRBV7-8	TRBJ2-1	CASSPAGGPRNEQFF
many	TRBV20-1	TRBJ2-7	CSARRLAGGEQYF
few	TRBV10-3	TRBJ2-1	CAIRTGGDEQFF
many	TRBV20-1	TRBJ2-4	CSARRTGENIQYF
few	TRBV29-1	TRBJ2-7	CSVAPTGGYSYEQYF
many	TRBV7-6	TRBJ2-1	CASSWGPSSYNEQFF
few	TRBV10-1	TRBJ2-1	CASSESTVSYNEQFF
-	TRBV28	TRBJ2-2	CASSLDSSFTGELFF
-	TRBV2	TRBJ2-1	CASERDGVNEQFF
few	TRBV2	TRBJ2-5	CASSEEKGGTQYF
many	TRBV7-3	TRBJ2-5	CASSFSPGETQYF
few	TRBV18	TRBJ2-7	CASSPGTSGSGLEQYF
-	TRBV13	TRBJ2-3	CASSLSGGAVDTQYF
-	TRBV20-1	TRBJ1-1	CSAERWGEPLMNTEAFF
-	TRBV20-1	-	CSARTEIQETQYF
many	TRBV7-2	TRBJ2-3	CASSLALEADTQYF
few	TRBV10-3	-	CAISESAGKETQYF
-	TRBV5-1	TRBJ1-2	CASSLGSGTGGSYGYTF
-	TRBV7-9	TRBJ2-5	CASSLGDREEETQYF
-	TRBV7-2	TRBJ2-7	CASTRSFVHEQYF
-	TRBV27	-	CASSPPGLAGLEQYF
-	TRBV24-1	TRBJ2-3	CATGSDTDTQYF
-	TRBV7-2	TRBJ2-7	CASSFTGSSYEQYF
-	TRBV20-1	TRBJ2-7	CSASREGASAYEQYF
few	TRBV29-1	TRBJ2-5	CSAGTGGETQYF
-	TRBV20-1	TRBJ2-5	CSARGTGGTFTQETQYF
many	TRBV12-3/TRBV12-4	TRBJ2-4	CASSLGGTAKNIQYF